One sample yielded the 7 T cell receptor beta chains listed below, sequenced in a study of response to subunit inactivated influenza vaccine (dated by TCRdb to 2016 to 2018). Library construction relied on RT-PCR. The instrument given in TCRdb is Illumina HiSeq 2500. The public sequencing data were trimmed at Q25 with fastp and processed into clonotypes with MiXCR by TCRdb, which kept only in-frame beta chains. Every distinct CDR3 protein forms one entry, paired with its most common genes and DNA. Here the sample has under 500,000 distinct CDR3 sequences; about a tenth occur a single time. Approximately 12% of the sample lies in the top ten. The sample's time point label, decoded: 45 days after influenza vaccine administration. This specimen was PBMCs from blood, taken roughly 45 days after vaccination. The receptors shown here come from a man over 45 who received an inactivated influenza vaccine. Donor details come from another sample of the same person, matched by shared clones.

In its sample, this clonotype was seen many times. The chain combines TRBV7-8 with TRBJ2-2; D not resolved. CDR1 is SGHVS and CDR2 is FQNEAQ in the germline V gene. V was trimmed by 5 bases and J by 5 bases, leaving 12 bases between them. This CDR3 spans 14 amino acids. The chain's CDR3 is CASSLLYVTGELFF. CDR3 nucleotide sequence: TGTGCCAGCAGCCTCCTGTATGTGACCGGGGAGCTGTTTTTT.

The J gene is TRBJ2-1, the V gene TRBV7-9; D is undetermined. Trimming shortened V by 4 bases and J by 9 bases, and 7 bases separated the two germline ends. The germline CDR1 and CDR2 sequences are SEHNR and FQNEAQ (reference sequence). This CDR3 region has 11 residues. CDR3 sequence (DNA): TGTGCCAGCAGCTACGGCATTGAGCAGTTCTTC. Translating gives CASSYGIEQFF.

This clonotype was observed a few times. The chain links TRBV20-1 to TRBJ2-3; D may be TRBD2 (5 bases). The CDR3 is 15 residues long. Germline CDR1 DFQATT, CDR2 SNEGSKA (reference sequence). V was clipped by 6 bases and J by 1 base, with 17 bases between them. The CDR3 sequence is CSATQLVGGTDTQYF. The CDR3 DNA sequence: TGCAGTGCCACCCAACTAGTTGGGGGCACAGATACGCAGTATTTT.

The V and J genes are TRBV5-1 and TRBJ2-3, with D possibly being TRBD1 or TRBD2 (6 bases each). CDR3 length equals 14 residues. Germline-derived CDR1 and CDR2 are SGHRS and YFSETQ. The CDR3 spells CAREGGGSTDTQYF. CDR3 bases: TGCGCTAGAGAGGGGGGCGGCAGCACAGATACGCAGTATTTT. The entire variable domain, with the rest obtained from reference TRBV5-1 and TRBJ2-3, is as follows: KAGVTQTPRYLIKTRGQQVTLSCSPISGHRSVSWYQQTPGQGLQFLFEYFSETQRNKGNFPGRFSGRQFSNSRSEMNVSTLELGDSALYLCAREGGGSTDTQYFGPGTRLTVL.

The genes are TRBV6-1 and TRBJ2-1, with 13 bases fitting TRBD2. There are 14 residues in the CDR3. Germline assignment: CDR1 MNHNS and CDR2 SASEGT. Trimming at V came to 10 bases and at J to 10 bases, leaving 10 bases not matched to a gene. CDR3 protein: CATGETSGGEEQFF. The CDR3 DNA reads TGTGCCACGGGGGAAACTAGCGGGGGGGAGGAGCAGTTCTTC.

The gene calls are TRBV5-4 and TRBJ2-2, with no clear D. CDR3 size: 15 residues. V was pared by 2 bases and J by 5 bases, with 13 bases between. The germline CDR1 and CDR2 sequences are SGHNT and YYREEE (reference sequence). The CDR3 region is CASSLPSLVTGELFF. Written as DNA, the CDR3 is TGTGCCAGCAGCTTACCTTCCTTAGTGACCGGGGAGCTGTTTTTT.

This clonotype was picked up a small number of times. The V gene is TRBV18, the J gene TRBJ1-1, with 8 bases that match TRBD1. V was pared by 5 bases and J by 2 bases, with 10 bases of the junction left unmatched. The CDR3 covers 16 residues. Per germline, CDR1 KGHSH and CDR2 LQKENI. The CDR3 DNA follows: TGTGCCAGCTCAACCCAGGGGGCATTCATCAACACTGAAGCTTTCTTT. Translated, it gives CASSTQGAFINTEAFF.